A single sample is the source of the 26 T cell receptor beta chains below, sequenced in a study of response to subunit inactivated influenza vaccine. TCRdb reprocessed the RT-PCR reads with MiXCR, giving one entry per CDR3 protein. Counted here are approximately 230,000 distinct CDR3 sequences, over 9% occurring once; the ten biggest clones make up about 8%. This material consisted of non-naive T cells sorted from PBMCs, taken around two weeks before vaccination. These receptors all come from a man aged 50 or older who received an inactivated influenza vaccine.

This clonotype has a handful of counts. The chain employs TRBV4-3 and TRBJ2-7; D uncertain. Per germline, CDR1 LGHNA and CDR2 YSLEER. Deletions cut 0 bases from V and 3 bases from J, with 24 bases between. This CDR3 is built from 19 residues. DNA for the CDR3: TGCGCCAGCAGCCAAGAACTCGTCCCCCCTTACCTGCGCCTCTACGAGCAGTACTTC. Encoded protein: CASSQELVPPYLRLYEQYF.

The genes are TRBV7-2 and TRBJ1-5, with unresolved D. CDR1 and CDR2 from the germline V gene are SGHTA and FQGNSA. CDR3 length: 15 amino acids. The V end lost 5 bases, the J end lost 2 bases, and 13 bases lay between the germline ends. The CDR3 DNA sequence: TGTGCCAGCAGCCCAGTCTCTGGAGGCAATCAGCCCCAGCATTTT. This encodes CASSPVSGGNQPQHF.

The chain carries TRBV20-1 and TRBJ2-2, with 7 bases fitting TRBD2. Trimming took 0 bases from V and 7 from J; bases not matched to a gene: 8. Germline V gene sequence: CDR1 DFQATT, CDR2 SNEGSKA (reference sequence). This CDR3 comprises 15 residues. Here the CDR3 reads CSARDLAGVNGELFF. DNA for the CDR3: TGCAGTGCTAGAGATCTTGCGGGAGTGAACGGGGAGCTGTTTTTT.

V and J are TRBV29-1 and TRBJ2-1; 11 nucleotides match TRBD2. Germline CDR1 is SQVTM and CDR2 is ANQGSEA. V lost 7 bases to trimming and J lost 1 base; unmatched junction nucleotides: 12. This CDR3 is built from 17 residues. This chain's CDR3 is CSASGSGRARSYNEQFF. The CDR3 DNA follows: TGCAGCGCTTCGGGTAGCGGGAGGGCCAGGTCCTACAATGAGCAGTTCTTC.

This clonotype was counted at least ten times. This chain links TRBV11-2 with TRBJ2-1; D uncertain. The CDR3 contains 13 residues. Germline lookup yields CDR1 SGHAT and CDR2 FQNNGV. Trimming left V 7 bases short and J 12 bases short, with 19 bases between. CDR3 DNA: TGTGCCAGCACCCTGGCCCAGTTATCCGGGCAGTTCTTC. Residues: CASTLAQLSGQFF. The full variable domain, in which reference TRBV11-2 and TRBJ2-1 provide the parts outside the CDR3, is EAGVAQSPRYKIIEKRQSVAFWCNPISGHATLYWYQQILGQGPKLLIQFQNNGVVDDSQLPKDRFSAERLKGVDSTLKIQPAKLEDSAVYLCASTLAQLSGQFFGPGTRLTVL.

The chain employs TRBV6-2 or TRBV6-3 and TRBJ1-2, with D hard to call. Per the germline V gene, CDR1 is MNHEY and CDR2 is SVGEGT. Trimming removed 6 bases from V and 7 bases from J, with 12 bases in between. The CDR3 length is 12 residues. The CDR3 region is CASRLAMTGYTF. CDR3 bases: TGTGCCAGCAGGCTAGCCATGACTGGCTACACCTTC.

This clonotype was counted between two and nine times. The chain couples TRBV5-5 to TRBJ1-5; the D is unclear. Germline V gene lookup returns CDR1 SGHKS and CDR2 YYEKEE (reference sequence). V gave up 1 base and J gave up 3 bases, with 8 bases separating them. This CDR3 contains 14 residues. The CDR3 DNA reads as TGTGCCAGCAGCTTGACGGAACCCAATCAGCCCCAGCATTTT. Translation: CASSLTEPNQPQHF.

V usage is TRBV11-2 and J usage is TRBJ2-2; TRBD2 aligns across 13 bases. CDR1 and CDR2 from the germline V gene are SGHAT and FQNNGV. The CDR3 is made up of 17 amino acids. The trim removed 5 bases at V and 2 bases at J, leaving 5 bases unmatched. This chain's CDR3 is CASSATSGGSNTGELFF. CDR3 nucleotides: TGTGCCAGCAGCGCGACTAGCGGGGGGTCTAACACCGGGGAGCTGTTTTTT.

This clonotype was detected ten times or more. The gene calls are TRBV10-3 and TRBJ1-3, with D uncertain. V shed 6 bases and J shed 0 bases, with 24 bases lying between them. Germline V gene sequence: CDR1 ENHRY, CDR2 SYGVKD. This CDR3 contains 19 residues. CDR3 nucleotides: TGTGCCATCAGCGACCTTTTCGGAGGAGTCAACTACTCTGGAAACACCATATATTTT. It encodes CAISDLFGGVNYSGNTIYF.

A remark on this clonotype: This clone may be a read error of a much larger clone one base away. The chain employs TRBV4-3 and TRBJ2-1, with D possibly being TRBD1 (6 bases). Trimming removed 4 bases from V and 9 bases from J, with 13 bases in between. The CDR3 is 13 amino acids. CDR1 is LGHNA and CDR2 is YSLEER in the germline V gene. The CDR3 spells CASSRRGTGEQFF. CDR3 sequence (DNA): TGCGCCAGCAGCCGAAGGGGGACGGGTGAGCAGTTCTTC.

The V gene is TRBV20-1, the J gene TRBJ2-7; 11 nucleotides line up with TRBD1. The length of the CDR3 is 13 residues. The germline gives CDR1 DFQATT, CDR2 SNEGSKA (reference sequence). V lost 5 bases to trimming and J lost 6 bases; unmatched junction nucleotides: 6. The CDR3 reads CSALGQGGFEQYF. As DNA, the CDR3 is TGCAGTGCTCTGGGACAGGGGGGATTCGAGCAGTACTTC.

The rearrangement joins TRBV5-1 to TRBJ1-4; a possible D gene is TRBD1 (5 bases). CDR1 is SGHRS, CDR2 YFSETQ, per germline. CDR3 size: 14 residues. The V and J ends lost 2 bases and 4 bases respectively, with 9 bases between them. The CDR3 spells CASSFGTINEKLFF. In DNA form, the CDR3 reads TGCGCCAGCAGCTTCGGGACCATTAATGAAAAACTGTTTTTT.

The rearrangement joins TRBV2 to TRBJ2-1; D is possibly TRBD2 (5 bases). The CDR3 spans 15 residues. Germline assignment: CDR1 SNHLY and CDR2 FYNNEI. Deletions cut 10 bases from V and 0 bases from J, with 16 bases between. The CDR3 is CATVRLAGSYNEQFF. Here the CDR3 DNA reads TGTGCCACCGTTAGACTCGCGGGCTCCTACAATGAGCAGTTCTTC.

This chain uses TRBV2 with TRBJ2-7; 7 positions agree with TRBD1. V trimming: 4 bases; J trimming: 7 bases; junction bases outside the gene matches: 7. CDR1 SNHLY and CDR2 FYNNEI come from the germline V gene. This CDR3 region has 13 residues. Here the CDR3 reads CASSGDRAREQYF. CDR3 nucleotides: TGTGCCAGCAGTGGTGACAGGGCAAGGGAGCAGTACTTC.

This clonotype was found a few times. The rearrangement uses TRBV6-1 and TRBJ2-7, with 7 positions matching TRBD2. The CDR3 contains 14 residues. Germline V gene sequence: CDR1 MNHNS, CDR2 SASEGT. With 6 bases clipped from V and 2 bases from J, the junction kept 7 bases outside the gene matches. This chain's CDR3 is CASSPPGGAYEQYF. The CDR3 DNA follows: TGTGCCAGCAGCCCCCCGGGGGGTGCCTACGAGCAGTACTTC.

The chain combines TRBV5-1 with TRBJ2-7; the D gene is possibly TRBD1 (6 bases). The V gene lost 1 base and the J gene lost 6 bases, with 8 bases spanning the gap. Germline V gene lookup returns CDR1 SGHRS and CDR2 YFSETQ. The CDR3 has 12 residues. The CDR3: CASSLTGTEQYF. The CDR3, as DNA: TGCGCCAGCAGCTTGACAGGGACCGAGCAGTACTTC.

This clonotype was counted a few times. The chain carries TRBV7-2 and TRBJ1-2; D is uncertain. The length of the CDR3 is 17 residues. Germline CDR1 SGHTA, CDR2 FQGNSA. V was clipped by 1 base and J by 4 bases, with 19 bases between them. CDR3 protein: CASSLGRLRDSSYGYTF. DNA for the CDR3: TGTGCCAGCAGCTTAGGGAGGTTAAGGGATTCTAGCTATGGCTACACCTTC.

The CDR3 loop reads CASSFSGTGADEQYF. CDR3 DNA sequence: TGTGCCAGCAGCTTCTCCGGGACAGGGGCGGACGAGCAGTACTTC. The chain uses TRBV7-9 and TRBJ2-7; 10 bases match TRBD1. CDR1 and CDR2 from the germline V gene are SEHNR and FQNEAQ (reference sequence). CDR3 size: 15 residues. V dropped 3 bases and J dropped 5; count of bases not matched to a gene: 7.

The rearrangement joins TRBV2 to TRBJ1-2, with TRBD1 as a possible D gene (6 bases). The CDR3 covers 16 residues. Trimming cost V 2 bases and J 4 bases, with 17 bases left between them. Germline CDR1 reads SNHLY; CDR2 reads FYNNEI. The CDR3 nucleotides read TGTGCCAGCAGTGAAAACCCCTCCACAGGGTCCTATGGCTACACCTTC. It specifies CASSENPSTGSYGYTF.

The chain links TRBV7-3 to TRBJ2-3; TRBD2 is a possible D gene (5 bases). CDR1 and CDR2 from the germline V gene are SGHTA and FQGTGA. V lost 4 bases, J lost 2 bases, and 13 bases lay in between. This CDR3 is 15 amino acids long. The DNA for the CDR3 is TGTGCCAGCAGCTACTCAGCGGAACACACAGATACGCAGTATTTT. Residues: CASSYSAEHTDTQYF.

V and J are TRBV11-1 and TRBJ1-2; D gene ambiguous. V was clipped by 4 bases and J by 8 bases, with 17 bases between them. In germline, CDR1 is SGHAT, CDR2 FQDESV (reference sequence). The CDR3 sequence is 14 residues long. The DNA of the CDR3 is TGTGCCAGCAGCTGGAGTTTTGGGGAGTACGGCTACACCTTC. Translated, it gives CASSWSFGEYGYTF. Using reference TRBV11-1 and TRBJ1-2 for the parts outside the CDR3, the full variable domain is EAEVAQSPRYKITEKSQAVAFWCDPISGHATLYWYRQILGQGPELLVQFQDESVVDDSQLPKDRFSAERLKGVDSTLKIQPAELGDSAMYLCASSWSFGEYGYTFGSGTRLTVV.

V is TRBV2 and J is TRBJ2-7; 9 bases match TRBD1. In germline, CDR1 is SNHLY, CDR2 FYNNEI. J lost 3 bases, V lost 6 bases, and 9 bases had no gene match. The CDR3 contains 15 residues. The CDR3 bases are TGTGCCAGCAGCTATACAGGGGGCGTAAGCTACGAGCAGTACTTC. This encodes CASSYTGGVSYEQYF.

This clonotype appeared a few times. This chain joins TRBV19 and TRBJ2-2; D is possibly TRBD1 (5 bases). The CDR3 extends over 14 amino acids. Germline CDR1 reads LNHDA; CDR2 reads SQIVND (reference sequence). Trimming took 7 bases from V and 1 from J, leaving 10 bases between them. The CDR3 loop reads CASNPTVNTGELFF. The CDR3 bases are TGTGCCAGTAACCCGACAGTGAACACCGGGGAGCTGTTTTTT.

This clonotype has ten or more counts. The chain uses TRBV29-1 and TRBJ1-1; 8 bases are a match to TRBD1. Per germline, CDR1 SQVTM and CDR2 ANQGSEA. With 7 bases clipped from V and 1 base from J, the junction kept 5 bases outside the gene matches. The CDR3 is 13 amino acids. The CDR3 loop reads CSARTGPNTEAFF. The CDR3 region has the DNA TGCAGCGCCCGGACAGGGCCGAACACTGAAGCTTTCTTT.

CDR3 nucleotides: TGTGCCAGCAGCGTAGCAGCGGGACTAGCGGATACGCAGTATTTT. It encodes CASSVAAGLADTQYF. This chain joins TRBV9 and TRBJ2-3, with TRBD2 matching over 10 bases. The CDR3 extends over 15 amino acids. V lost 0 bases to trimming and J lost 6 bases; unmatched junction nucleotides: 4. Germline V gene lookup returns CDR1 SGDLS and CDR2 YYNGEE.

This sequence joins TRBV11-2 and TRBJ2-3; TRBD2 matches 12 bases. The CDR3 spans 18 residues. After removal of 5 bases from V and 2 bases from J, the junction contained 11 bases not matched to a gene. The germline V gene has CDR1 SGHAT and CDR2 FQNNGV. Written as DNA, the CDR3 is TGTGCCAGCAGCCCTCAAGGACTAGCGGGGCCCCACACAGATACGCAGTATTTT. As protein: CASSPQGLAGPHTDTQYF.